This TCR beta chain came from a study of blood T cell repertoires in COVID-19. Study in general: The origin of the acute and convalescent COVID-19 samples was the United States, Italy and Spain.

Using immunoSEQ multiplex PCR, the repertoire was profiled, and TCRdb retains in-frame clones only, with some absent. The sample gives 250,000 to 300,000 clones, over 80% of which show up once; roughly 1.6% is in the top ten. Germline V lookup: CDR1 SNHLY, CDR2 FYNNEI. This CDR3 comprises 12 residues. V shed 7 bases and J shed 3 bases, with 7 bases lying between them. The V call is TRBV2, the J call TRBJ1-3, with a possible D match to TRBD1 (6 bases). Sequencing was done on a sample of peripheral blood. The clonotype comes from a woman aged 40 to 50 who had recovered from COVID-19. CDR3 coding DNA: TGTGCCAGCAAGGACAGTGGAAACACCATATATTTT. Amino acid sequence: CASKDSGNTIYF.